The 2 T cell receptor beta chains reported below all come from one sample, sequenced in a study of identical twins. From the 5' RACE reads, TCRdb called clonotypes with MiXCR, one entry per CDR3 protein. The sample includes hundreds of thousands of distinct CDR3 sequences, 5.5% to 7.5% of them seen just once. The specimen sequenced was naive T cells sorted from blood. Source of these receptors: a man aged 18 to 30 in good health.

This clonotype showed up many times. The chain links TRBV5-1 to TRBJ2-2; the D is unclear. The germline V gene has CDR1 SGHRS and CDR2 YFSETQ. The CDR3 covers 14 residues. The V end was cut by 4 bases, the J end by 3 bases, with 10 bases between. The CDR3 DNA is TGCGCCAGCAGCCGTGTGACGGACACCGGGGAGCTGTTTTTT. Translating gives CASSRVTDTGELFF.

This clonotype showed up many times. The V call is TRBV20-1, the J call TRBJ1-6; no firm D call. V was pared by 1 base and J by 5 bases, with 9 bases between. There are 14 residues in the CDR3. Germline values: CDR1 DFQATT, CDR2 SNEGSKA (reference sequence). This chain's CDR3 is CSARVVTNNSPLHF. In nucleotides, the CDR3 is TGCAGTGCTAGAGTCGTGACCAATAATTCACCCCTCCACTTT.